This T cell receptor beta chain stems from a study of T cell changes during pregnancy in multiple sclerosis. Sequencing used immunoSEQ multiplex PCR; TCRdb keeps in-frame clones, though not all of them. Here the sample spans tens of thousands of clones, around 93% being singletons. As to this clone: One end of the junction varies from germline; a read error may be responsible.

This receptor was obtained from a female donor with multiple sclerosis, enrolled in a pregnancy study. Specimen: peripheral blood, collected in the second trimester of pregnancy.

DNA for the CDR3: TGTGCTAGCAGCTTAGCGCCAGGTTTAGTCAATGAGCAGTTCTTC. Protein sequence: CASSLAPGLVNEQFF. The chain links TRBV7-7 to TRBJ2-1; TRBD2 might be the D (5 bases). Germline CDR1 and CDR2: SSHAT and FNYEAQ (reference sequence). This CDR3 comprises 15 residues. Combining the CDR3 with reference TRBV7-7 and TRBJ2-1 gives the whole variable domain GAGVSQSPRYKVTKRGQDVTLRCDPISSHATLYWYQQALGQGPEFLTYFNYEAQPDKSGLPSDRFSAERPEGSISTLTIQRTEQRDSAMYRCASSLAPGLVNEQFFGPGTRLTVL.